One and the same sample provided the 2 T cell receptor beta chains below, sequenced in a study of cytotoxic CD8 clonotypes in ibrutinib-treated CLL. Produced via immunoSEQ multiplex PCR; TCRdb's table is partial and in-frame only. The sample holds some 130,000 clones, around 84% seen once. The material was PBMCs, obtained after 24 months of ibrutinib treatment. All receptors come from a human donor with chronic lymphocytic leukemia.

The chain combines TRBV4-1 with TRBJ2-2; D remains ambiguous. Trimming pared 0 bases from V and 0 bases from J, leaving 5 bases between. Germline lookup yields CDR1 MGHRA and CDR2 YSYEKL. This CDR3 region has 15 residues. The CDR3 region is CASSQELTNTGELFF. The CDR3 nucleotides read TGCGCCAGCAGCCAAGAACTAACGAACACCGGGGAGCTGTTTTTT.

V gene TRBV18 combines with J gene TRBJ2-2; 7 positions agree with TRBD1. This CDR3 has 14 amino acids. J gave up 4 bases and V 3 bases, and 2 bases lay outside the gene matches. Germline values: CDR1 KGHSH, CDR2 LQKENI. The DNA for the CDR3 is TGTGCCAGCTCACCGGACAGGATCACCGGGGAGCTGTTTTTT. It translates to CASSPDRITGELFF. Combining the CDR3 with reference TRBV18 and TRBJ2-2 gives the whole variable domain NAGVMQNPRHLVRRRGQEARLRCSPMKGHSHVYWYRQLPEEGLKFMVYLQKENIIDESGMPKERFSAEFPKEGPSILRIQQVVRGDSAAYFCASSPDRITGELFFGEGSRLTVL.